The clone carrying this T cell receptor beta chain was recorded only once. At one of its ends the junction is not consistent with the germline gene, which may arise from a read error. The CDR3 is 11 residues long. Germline V CDR1 and CDR2: SGHTA, FQGTGA. This record comes from a study of blood T cell repertoires in COVID-19. In the study overall: Sample material is recorded as cDNA or gDNA derived from T cells, B-cell-depleted T cells, or PBMCs.

TCRdb keeps only in-frame clones here, not all; method: immunoSEQ multiplex PCR. There are around 230,000 clones in the sample; about 81% occur only once, and roughly an eighth lies in the top ten. The chain recombines TRBV7-3 with TRBJ2-6, with D maybe TRBD1 (7 bases). Input material: peripheral blood. The sequence was collected from a woman aged 55-70 years with active or convalescent COVID-19. The CDR3 DNA reads TGTGCCAGCAGCTCTAAGGACAGGAGGGCTTTC. Translated, it gives CASSSKDRRAF.